Listed below are T cell receptor beta chains from one sample, sequenced in a study of blood T cell repertoires in COVID-19. Clones were sequenced by immunoSEQ multiplex PCR, and TCRdb holds only the in-frame ones, with some missing. Here the sample spans some 120,000 clones, approximately 84% being singletons. Material: peripheral blood. Source of these receptors: a man in his 70s with active or convalescent COVID-19. Each CDR3 is given with its conserved first and last residue. Each record gives: V gene, clone size, D gene, J gene, CDR3 protein, CDR3 DNA. The D gene is left open where the match is weak. Size is omitted from some rows. Given values are once, few, many or a class for expanded clones.

V: TRBV6-2/TRBV6-3
size: .
D: .
J: TRBJ1-5
CDR3: CASSYGVGGVQPQHF
DNA: TGTGCCAGCAGTTACGGTGTAGGGGGTGTCCAGCCCCAGCATTTT

V: TRBV30
size: .
D: TRBD2
J: TRBJ2-1
CDR3: CACRALGLATNEQFF
DNA: TGTGCCTGTCGGGCCCTTGGACTAGCGACCAATGAGCAGTTCTTC

V: TRBV7-7
size: .
D: TRBD1
J: TRBJ1-4
CDR3: CASSPGTARGEKLFF
DNA: TGTGCCAGCAGCCCGGGGACAGCCCGGGGGGAAAAACTGTTTTTT

V: TRBV3-1/TRBV3-2
size: .
D: .
J: TRBJ2-2
CDR3: CASSRQVLGGELFF
DNA: TGTGCCAGCAGCAGACAGGTTCTAGGCGGGGAGCTGTTTTTT

V: TRBV2
size: .
D: .
J: TRBJ2-1
CDR3: CASSVQRPQNNEQFF
DNA: TGTGCCAGCAGTGTTCAGCGACCTCAAAACAATGAGCAGTTCTTC

V: TRBV2
size: once
D: .
J: TRBJ1-1
CDR3: CASSPEMNTEAFF
DNA: TGTGCCAGCAGTCCCGAGATGAACACTGAAGCTTTCTTT

V: TRBV19
size: .
D: TRBD2
J: TRBJ2-1
CDR3: CASSKGLLASGSRSYNEQFF
DNA: TGTGCCAGTAGTAAAGGCCTCTTGGCTAGCGGGAGCAGATCCTACAATGAGCAGTTCTTC

V: TRBV7-3
size: .
D: .
J: TRBJ2-5
CDR3: CASSLTSDKETQYF
DNA: TGTGCCAGCAGCTTAACGTCAGATAAAGAGACCCAGTACTTC

V: TRBV5-6
size: .
D: TRBD1
J: TRBJ1-4
CDR3: CASSLAGGHANEKLFF
DNA: TGTGCCAGCAGCTTGGCAGGGGGGCATGCTAATGAAAAACTGTTTTTT

V: TRBV19
size: .
D: TRBD1
J: TRBJ1-1
CDR3: CASSIGPRGFNTEAFF
DNA: TGTGCCAGTAGTATAGGGCCCAGGGGGTTTAACACTGAAGCTTTCTTT

V: TRBV7-2
size: .
D: TRBD2
J: TRBJ2-2
CDR3: CASSLLPSGSLSGELFF
DNA: TGTGCCAGCAGCTTACTCCCTAGCGGGAGTCTTTCCGGGGAGCTGTTTTTT

V: TRBV18
size: .
D: TRBD2
J: TRBJ2-7
CDR3: CASSESGGTYEQYF
DNA: TGTGCCAGCTCAGAGAGCGGGGGGACCTACGAGCAGTACTTC

V: TRBV27
size: .
D: TRBD1
J: TRBJ1-2
CDR3: CASRQYRDRGDLYGYTF
DNA: TGTGCCAGCAGGCAGTACCGGGACAGAGGGGATCTTTATGGCTACACCTTC

V: TRBV7-9
size: .
D: TRBD1
J: TRBJ1-1
CDR3: CASSLMTGGTEAFF
DNA: TGTGCCAGCAGCCTAATGACAGGGGGCACTGAAGCTTTCTTT

V: TRBV19
size: .
D: TRBD1
J: TRBJ1-2
CDR3: CASSIEGQGATYGYTF
DNA: TGTGCCAGTAGTATAGAGGGACAGGGGGCGACCTATGGCTACACCTTC

V: TRBV4-3
size: .
D: TRBD1
J: TRBJ2-1
CDR3: CASSQVTGGGYNEQFF
DNA: TGCGCCAGCAGCCAGGTGACAGGGGGAGGCTACAATGAGCAGTTCTTC

V: TRBV29-1
size: .
D: TRBD1
J: TRBJ1-1
CDR3: CSVTGGVYTEAFF
DNA: TGCAGCGTAACAGGGGGCGTGTACACTGAAGCTTTCTTT

V: TRBV5-4
size: .
D: TRBD2
J: TRBJ2-5
CDR3: CASSLEREPETQYF
DNA: TGTGCCAGCAGCTTGGAGCGGGAGCCAGAGACCCAGTACTTC

V: TRBV19
size: few
D: .
J: TRBJ1-2
CDR3: CASSISGQYGYTF
DNA: TGTGCCAGTAGTATTTCGGGACAATATGGCTACACCTTC

V: TRBV28
size: .
D: .
J: TRBJ1-5
CDR3: CASSLVRPPGGEPQHF
DNA: TGTGCCAGCAGTTTAGTTCGGCCGCCGGGAGGCGAGCCCCAGCATTTT

V: TRBV11-3
size: .
D: .
J: TRBJ2-3
CDR3: CASSRRRGKSTDTQYF
DNA: TGTGCCAGCAGCCGGAGACGGGGGAAAAGCACAGATACGCAGTATTTT

V: TRBV6-2/TRBV6-3
size: .
D: TRBD1
J: TRBJ2-7
CDR3: CASSSGTEIYEQYF
DNA: TGTGCCAGCAGTTCCGGGACAGAGATCTACGAGCAGTACTTC

V: TRBV4-1
size: .
D: .
J: TRBJ1-2
CDR3: CASSGFDYGYTF
DNA: TGCGCCAGTTCAGGGTTTGACTATGGCTACACCTTC

V: TRBV2
size: .
D: TRBD2
J: TRBJ2-1
CDR3: CASSGNSGRYNEQFF
DNA: TGTGCCAGCAGTGGGAATAGCGGGAGATACAATGAGCAGTTCTTC

V: TRBV6-6
size: .
D: .
J: TRBJ1-1
CDR3: CASRQKMNTEAFF
DNA: TGTGCCAGCAGACAGAAGATGAACACTGAAGCTTTCTTT

V: TRBV19
size: .
D: TRBD2
J: TRBJ2-3
CDR3: CASSIREGSDTQYF
DNA: TGTGCCAGTAGTATCCGGGAGGGCTCAGATACGCAGTATTTT

V: TRBV19
size: .
D: TRBD1
J: TRBJ2-7
CDR3: CASSRDRGHEQYF
DNA: TGTGCCAGTAGTCGGGACAGGGGCCACGAGCAGTACTTC

V: TRBV30
size: .
D: TRBD1
J: TRBJ1-5
CDR3: CAWSRGLSNQPQHF
DNA: TGTGCCTGGAGCAGGGGGCTGAGCAATCAGCCCCAGCATTTT

V: TRBV19
size: .
D: TRBD1
J: TRBJ1-6
CDR3: CASSIGTGSSPLHF
DNA: TGTGCCAGTAGTATCGGGACAGGGAGTTCACCCCTCCACTTT

V: TRBV28
size: once
D: TRBD1
J: TRBJ1-1
CDR3: CASSFRGQLSNTEAFF
DNA: TGTGCCAGCAGTTTTAGGGGGCAATTGTCGAACACTGAAGCTTTCTTT

V: TRBV5-1
size: .
D: .
J: TRBJ1-6
CDR3: CASSDGPGGLNLLHF
DNA: TGCGCCAGCAGCGACGGGCCCGGGGGGCTCAATCTCCTCCACTTT

V: TRBV28
size: .
D: .
J: TRBJ1-2
CDR3: CASSLLRDYGYTF
DNA: TGTGCCAGCAGTTTATTGCGGGACTATGGCTACACCTTC

V: TRBV7-2
size: .
D: TRBD2
J: TRBJ2-1
CDR3: CASTFLAGGPDEQFF
DNA: TGTGCCAGCACCTTCTTAGCGGGAGGGCCCGATGAGCAGTTCTTC

V: TRBV15
size: .
D: .
J: TRBJ2-3
CDR3: CATSRDGGVTDTQYF
DNA: TGTGCCACCAGCAGAGATGGAGGGGTGACAGATACGCAGTATTTT

V: TRBV7-2
size: .
D: TRBD2
J: TRBJ2-3
CDR3: CASSSSRWTSGGTDTQYF
DNA: TGTGCCAGCAGCTCATCGAGATGGACTAGCGGGGGCACAGATACGCAGTATTTT

V: TRBV6-5
size: .
D: .
J: TRBJ1-2
CDR3: CASSYSGDIVGYTF
DNA: TGTGCCAGCAGTTACTCGGGGGACATTGTTGGCTACACCTTC

V: TRBV10-3
size: .
D: TRBD2
J: TRBJ2-1
CDR3: CAIKIAGSSYNEQFF
DNA: TGTGCCATCAAAATAGCGGGAAGCTCCTACAATGAGCAGTTCTTC

V: TRBV5-1
size: few
D: .
J: TRBJ2-7
CDR3: CASSLRAGQGYEQYF
DNA: TGCGCCAGCAGCTTGAGGGCAGGGCAGGGCTACGAGCAGTACTTC

V: TRBV5-4
size: .
D: TRBD1
J: TRBJ2-7
CDR3: CASSQSTRRGLTYEQYF
DNA: TGTGCCAGCAGCCAATCAACTCGCAGGGGGCTTACCTACGAGCAGTACTTC

V: TRBV9
size: .
D: TRBD2
J: TRBJ2-3
CDR3: CASSVGLAGGTDTQYF
DNA: TGTGCCAGCAGCGTAGGGCTAGCGGGGGGCACAGATACGCAGTATTTT